This is a list of T cell receptor beta chains from one sample in a study of CD8 T cells in ankylosing spondylitis. Each CDR3 protein gets one entry after TCRdb re-called the 5' RACE reads with MiXCR. The repertoire consists of around 450,000 distinct CDR3 sequences, with 26% occurring once and the leading ten covering about 0.9%. The sequenced sample consisted of blood, either unsorted or a sorted T cell fraction (not recorded which). The receptors were gathered from a male donor with ankylosing spondylitis. CDR3s include the opening cysteine and the closing phenylalanine or tryptophan. A D gene is named only where the DNA matches it firmly. Only some rows state a clone size, as once, few, many or a class for expanded clones.

TRBV11-2	.	.	TRBJ1-1	CASSFARGSSEAFF	TGTGCCAGCAGCTTCGCAAGGGGGAGTTCCGAAGCTTTCTTT
TRBV7-2	TRBD2	.	TRBJ2-1	CASSLALSSGGSYNEQFF	TGTGCCAGCAGCTTAGCGCTCTCTAGCGGAGGCTCCTACAATGAGCAGTTCTTC
TRBV7-8	.	.	TRBJ1-5	CASSLHREGNQPQHF	TGTGCCAGCAGCTTACACAGGGAGGGCAATCAGCCCCAGCATTTT
TRBV24-1	.	.	TRBJ2-3	CATSDMQTTDTQYF	TGTGCCACCAGTGATATGCAGACCACAGATACGCAGTATTTT
TRBV7-9	.	.	TRBJ1-1	CASSLDHNNPEAFF	TGTGCCAGCAGCTTAGATCACAATAACCCTGAAGCTTTCTTT
TRBV12-3/TRBV12-4	.	many	TRBJ1-1	CASSSQVNTEAFF	TGTGCCAGCAGCTCCCAGGTGAACACTGAAGCTTTCTTT
TRBV5-1	.	.	TRBJ1-2	CASSPDMVYGYTF	TGCGCCAGCAGCCCGGACATGGTCTATGGCTACACCTTC
TRBV11-2	.	.	TRBJ1-5	CASSLDSRIYGAFSNQPQHF	TGTGCCAGCAGCTTAGACTCAAGAATCTACGGGGCCTTTAGCAATCAGCCCCAGCATTTT
TRBV9	.	.	TRBJ2-3	CASSVAAIGDTQYF	TGTGCCAGCAGCGTAGCAGCAATCGGAGATACGCAGTATTTT
TRBV5-1	TRBD1	few	TRBJ2-6	CASRFRGTGSSGANVLTF	TGCGCCAGCAGATTTCGCGGGACAGGGAGCTCTGGGGCCAACGTCCTGACTTTC
TRBV13	TRBD2	few	TRBJ2-1	CASSLLSGSHNEQFF	TGTGCCAGCAGCTTACTGAGCGGGAGTCACAATGAGCAGTTCTTC
TRBV7-9	.	many	TRBJ1-1	CASSLGGYMNTEAFF	TGTGCCAGCAGCTTAGGGGGATACATGAACACTGAAGCTTTCTTT
TRBV6-6	.	few	TRBJ2-7	CASKAGAYEQYF	TGTGCCAGCAAGGCAGGGGCCTACGAGCAGTACTTC
TRBV9	.	.	TRBJ2-1	CASSVRGSSYNEQFF	TGTGCCAGCAGCGTTCGGGGGAGCTCCTACAATGAGCAGTTCTTC
TRBV29-1	TRBD2	few	TRBJ2-1	CSVGSGGTSGYNEQFF	TGCAGCGTTGGAAGTGGTGGGACTAGTGGTTACAATGAGCAGTTCTTC
TRBV7-2	.	.	TRBJ2-1	CASSFLGGSSSYNEQFF	TGTGCCAGCAGCTTCCTAGGTGGGAGTAGCTCCTACAATGAGCAGTTCTTC
TRBV24-1	TRBD1	.	TRBJ2-5	CATSDKIGQGITQETQYF	TGTGCCACCAGTGATAAGATAGGACAGGGGATCACCCAAGAGACCCAGTACTTC
TRBV5-1	.	few	TRBJ2-2	CASSLLQGYTGELFF	TGCGCCAGCAGCTTGCTCCAGGGCTACACCGGGGAGCTGTTTTTT
TRBV20-1	.	few	TRBJ2-3	CSARSGTDTQYF	TGCAGTGCTAGGAGCGGCACAGATACGCAGTATTTT
TRBV7-9	.	few	TRBJ2-4	CASSQAPLVAKNIQYF	TGTGCCAGCAGCCAGGCCCCTCTCGTAGCCAAAAACATTCAGTACTTC
TRBV11-2	.	.	TRBJ2-3	CASTLSGTPTDTQYF	TGTGCCTCCACCCTGAGCGGAACGCCCACAGATACGCAGTATTTT
TRBV5-1	.	.	TRBJ1-5	CASSLGHGGNQPQHF	TGCGCCAGCAGCTTGGGACACGGGGGAAATCAGCCCCAGCATTTT
TRBV12-3/TRBV12-4	.	few	TRBJ2-7	CASRGDYEQYF	TGTGCCAGCAGAGGAGACTACGAGCAGTACTTC
TRBV18	.	many	TRBJ1-1	CASSPDSNTEAFF	TGTGCCAGCTCACCGGACAGTAACACTGAAGCTTTCTTT
TRBV11-2	TRBD2	.	TRBJ2-1	CASSLWTSGSSYNEQFF	TGTGCCAGCAGCTTATGGACTAGCGGGAGCTCCTACAATGAGCAGTTCTTC
TRBV10-1	TRBD1	few	TRBJ2-3	CASSESTGGEIMGTQYF	TGCGCCAGCAGTGAGTCGACAGGGGGCGAAATTATGGGTACGCAGTATTTT
TRBV3-1	.	.	TRBJ1-1	CASSPLRANTEAFF	TGTGCCAGCAGCCCCCTCAGGGCGAACACTGAAGCTTTCTTT
TRBV20-1	.	few	TRBJ2-1	CSGGRTSEEQFF	TGCAGTGGAGGACGGACTTCGGAGGAGCAGTTCTTC
TRBV5-1	TRBD1	few	TRBJ2-1	CASSFLVGTANNEQFF	TGCGCCAGCAGTTTCCTTGTGGGGACAGCCAACAATGAGCAGTTCTTC
TRBV28	.	.	TRBJ1-1	CASSPGGFRKYTEAFF	TGTGCCAGCAGTCCTGGGGGTTTTAGGAAGTACACTGAAGCTTTCTTT
TRBV20-1	.	.	TRBJ2-7	CSARAPGLQEGYEQYF	TGCAGTGCTAGGGCCCCGGGTTTGCAGGAGGGCTACGAGCAGTACTTC
TRBV29-1	.	.	TRBJ1-1	CSGGGPNTEAFF	TGCAGCGGGGGGGGGCCGAACACTGAAGCTTTCTTT
TRBV7-2	.	.	TRBJ2-7	CASSFLGLTSYEQYF	TGTGCCAGCAGCTTTTTGGGACTCACCTCCTACGAGCAGTACTTC
TRBV5-1	.	.	TRBJ2-1	CASSLGRAGNEQFF	TGCGCCAGCAGCTTGGGGAGGGCCGGGAATGAGCAGTTCTTC
TRBV12-3/TRBV12-4	.	.	TRBJ2-1	CASSLGGMDNEQFF	TGTGCCAGCAGTTTGGGGGGAATGGACAATGAGCAGTTCTTC
TRBV7-9	.	.	TRBJ2-5	CASSLGLKETQYF	TGTGCCAGCAGCTTAGGACTGAAAGAGACCCAGTACTTC
TRBV11-2	.	few	TRBJ1-2	CASSPTRGGNGYTF	TGTGCCAGCAGCCCCACGCGGGGCGGAAATGGCTACACCTTC
TRBV18	.	few	TRBJ2-4	CASSPRSGGYIQYF	TGTGCCAGCTCACCACGATCCGGTGGTTACATTCAGTACTTC